These 20 T cell receptor beta chains share one sample of origin, sequenced in a study of OX40 agonist ivuxolimab in advanced cancers. Measured with immunoSEQ multiplex PCR; TCRdb has only the in-frame clones, and not every one. Of roughly 87,000 clones listed, roughly 93% are singletons. Sequencing was performed on CD4+ or CD8+ T cells sorted from blood, taken in a trial of the OX40 agonist ivuxolimab. The receptor set was obtained from an adult with an advanced solid tumor such as melanoma, head and neck, liver or kidney cancer.

CDR3 DNA: TGTGCCAGCAGTCTCCCTCCCCAAGCGGGATGGGACGAGCAGTACTTC. Translated, it gives CASSLPPQAGWDEQYF. The chain combines TRBV27 with TRBJ2-7, with 7 bases matching TRBD2. The CDR3 is 16 amino acids. Per germline, CDR1 MNHEY and CDR2 SMNVEV (reference sequence). Trimming cost V 5 bases and J 5 bases; bases outside gene matches: 15.

The gene calls are TRBV7-2 and TRBJ1-5; TRBD1 is a possible D gene (5 bases). CDR1 SGHTA and CDR2 FQGNSA come from the germline V gene. There are 15 residues in the CDR3. Deletions cut 5 bases from V and 4 bases from J, with 15 bases between. The CDR3 region is CASSRWGEKNQPQHF. CDR3 nucleotide sequence: TGTGCCAGCAGCCGATGGGGGGAAAAAAATCAGCCCCAGCATTTT.

J is TRBJ2-2 and V is TRBV11-2; TRBD2 aligns across 8 bases. The J segment lost 4 bases and the V segment lost 5 bases, leaving 9 bases of the junction unmatched. This CDR3 comprises 16 residues. CDR1 and CDR2 from the germline V gene are SGHAT and FQNNGV. The CDR3 DNA reads as TGTGCCAGCAGCCAACAAGCGGGGGCTGGCACCGGGGAGCTGTTTTTT. It is translated as CASSQQAGAGTGELFF.

This chain connects TRBV5-1 to TRBJ2-3; D could derive from TRBD1 or TRBD2 (5 bases each). The V end was cut by 4 bases, the J end by 5 bases, with 20 bases between. Germline values: CDR1 SGHRS, CDR2 YFSETQ. The CDR3 is 16 amino acids. The CDR3 reads CASSTGEKSGRDTQYF. CDR3 DNA: TGCGCCAGCAGCACGGGCGAGAAGTCGGGACGAGATACGCAGTATTTT.

The chain combines TRBV4-1 with TRBJ1-5; D perhaps matches TRBD1 (6 bases). V gave up 0 bases and J gave up 5 bases, with 14 bases separating them. Germline CDR1 and CDR2: MGHRA and YSYEKL. The CDR3 contains 16 residues. The CDR3 reads CASSQEGQGRYQPQHF. The CDR3 coding sequence is TGCGCCAGCAGCCAAGAAGGCCAGGGGAGGTATCAGCCCCAGCATTTT.

The V gene is TRBV5-8, the J gene TRBJ2-2, with a tentative D call TRBD2 (7 bases). Looked up from germline, CDR1 is SGHTS and CDR2 is YDEGEE. V dropped 0 bases and J dropped 3 bases, with 12 bases sitting between them. This CDR3 region has 16 residues. DNA for the CDR3: TGTGCCAGCAGCTTGGGAACAGGGAGGGACACCGGGGAGCTGTTTTTT. This encodes CASSLGTGRDTGELFF.

The V call is TRBV19, the J call TRBJ2-1; 12 bases line up with TRBD2. V gave up 5 bases and J gave up 8 bases; unmatched junction bases: 10. The germline V gene encodes CDR1 LNHDA and CDR2 SQIVND (reference sequence). This CDR3 contains 16 residues. The CDR3 reads CASSPAGRLAGDEQFF. Written as DNA, the CDR3 is TGTGCCAGTAGTCCCGCTGGGAGACTAGCGGGGGATGAGCAGTTCTTC.

Comment on this clone: The DNA is omitted, as the CDR3 cannot be located on it reliably, and the CDR3 follows TCRdb's listing. The chain has TRBV21-1 and TRBJ2-7; the table calls TRBD1, which could not be checked here. TRBV21-1 counts as a pseudogene. The CDR3 length is 20 residues, termini included. CDR3 residues: CASSKNVVGQGTPSSYEQYF.

The sample holds a few counts of this clone. The rearrangement uses TRBV7-9 and TRBJ2-1; 12 bases map to TRBD2. Trimming removed 4 bases from V and 7 bases from J; junction bases left unmatched: 8. Germline loops: CDR1 SEHNR, CDR2 FQNEAQ (reference sequence). This CDR3 region has 16 residues. This CDR3 reads CASSYPGLAGFNEQFF. The CDR3 DNA sequence: TGTGCCAGCAGCTACCCGGGACTAGCGGGTTTTAATGAGCAGTTCTTC.

The chain couples TRBV9 to TRBJ2-7; TRBD2 matches at 8 bases. Unmatched junction bases numbered 9, after V lost 1 base and J lost 6 bases. This CDR3 region has 15 residues. Germline assignment: CDR1 SGDLS and CDR2 YYNGEE. The CDR3: CASSVQGAGAGEQYF. The CDR3 coding sequence is TGTGCCAGCAGCGTACAAGGAGCGGGGGCAGGCGAGCAGTACTTC. Full variable domain (remainder filled in from reference TRBV9 and TRBJ2-7): DSGVTQTPKHLITATGQRVTLRCSPRSGDLSVYWYQQSLDQGLQFLIQYYNGEERAKGNILERFSAQQFPDLHSELNLSSLELGDSALYFCASSVQGAGAGEQYFGPGTRLTVT.

CDR3 amino acids: CATTEDRAGEQYF. The CDR3 DNA sequence: TGTGCCACTACAGAGGACAGGGCGGGGGAGCAGTACTTC. The chain uses TRBV10-3 and TRBJ2-7; 8 bases align to TRBD1. Trimming at V came to 10 bases and at J to 7 bases, leaving 12 bases not matched to a gene. CDR3 length: 13 residues. CDR1 and CDR2 (germline): ENHRY, SYGVKD.

The V gene is TRBV6-1, the J gene TRBJ2-7; D is undetermined. This CDR3 comprises 14 residues. CDR1 MNHNS and CDR2 SASEGT come from the germline V gene. V was shortened by 2 bases and J by 1 base, with 9 bases between the two germline ends. The CDR3 sequence: CASSESGRSYEQYF. In DNA, the CDR3 is TGTGCCAGCAGTGAATCAGGCAGGTCCTACGAGCAGTACTTC.

The chain joins TRBV7-3 to TRBJ1-2; 9 bases agree with TRBD1. The V segment lost 5 bases and the J segment 2 bases; nucleotides outside the gene matches: 9. The germline CDR1 and CDR2 sequences are SGHTA and FQGTGA. CDR3 length: 16 residues. CDR3 DNA sequence: TGTGCCAGCAGCCGAACAGGGGGCTCTGGAAACTATGGCTACACCTTC. Translation gives CASSRTGGSGNYGYTF.

This clone is a singleton in its sample. The V gene is TRBV27, the J gene TRBJ2-3, with 7 bases that match TRBD2. The CDR3 extends over 15 amino acids. V shed 8 bases, J shed 0 bases, and the junction held 8 bases outside the gene matches. CDR1 and CDR2 (germline): MNHEY, SMNVEV (reference sequence). CDR3 bases: TGTGCCAGCCGTTCTCGGGGGGTGAGCACAGATACGCAGTATTTT. The encoded protein is CASRSRGVSTDTQYF.

Only one count was recorded for this clone. The gene calls are TRBV6-5 and TRBJ1-4, with D possibly matching TRBD1 (6 bases). The CDR3 length is 14 residues. Per the germline V gene, CDR1 is MNHEY and CDR2 is SVGAGI. Trimming left V 5 bases short and J 2 bases short, with 9 bases between. The CDR3 loop reads CASSDRWTNEKLFF. DNA of the CDR3: TGTGCCAGCAGTGACAGGTGGACTAATGAAAAACTGTTTTTT.

This clone came up once. The V and J genes are TRBV6-5 and TRBJ1-4; D unclear. CDR1 and CDR2 (germline): MNHEY, SVGAGI. The CDR3 consists of 15 residues. Trimming shortened V by 6 bases and J by 8 bases, and 19 bases separated the two germline ends. The CDR3, as DNA: TGTGCCAGCAGAGAACTCGGGGATAGAGGAGAAAAACTGTTTTTT. Translated, it gives CASRELGDRGEKLFF.

V gene TRBV27 combines with J gene TRBJ2-1, with D possibly TRBD2 on 5 matching bases. Trimming left V 2 bases short and J 4 bases short, with 18 bases between. CDR1 and CDR2 from the germline V gene are MNHEY and SMNVEV (reference sequence). CDR3 length: 17 residues. CDR3 region: CASSLSLGGASYNEQFF. CDR3 DNA sequence: TGTGCCAGCAGTTTAAGTCTCGGAGGCGCTTCTTACAATGAGCAGTTCTTC.

V is TRBV28 and J is TRBJ1-2, with 8 bases identical to TRBD1. V shed 7 bases, J shed 11 bases, and the junction held 15 bases outside the gene matches. This CDR3 is built from 14 residues. Germline CDR1 is MDHEN and CDR2 is SYDVKM. CDR3 region: CASTPGGVKYSYTF. In nucleotides, the CDR3 is TGTGCCAGCACCCCAGGGGGCGTAAAATACAGTTACACCTTC.

The V gene is TRBV19, the J gene TRBJ1-3, with D possibly being TRBD1 (5 bases). This CDR3 has 16 residues. V was cut by 3 bases and J by 0 bases, with 12 bases left in between. The germline V gene encodes CDR1 LNHDA and CDR2 SQIVND (reference sequence). The CDR3 bases are TGTGCCAGTAGTATGGGCAGGGCGAGCTCTGGAAACACCATATATTTT. Translated, it gives CASSMGRASSGNTIYF. The full variable domain, its missing parts supplied by reference TRBV19 and TRBJ1-3, is DGGITQSPKYLFRKEGQNVTLSCEQNLNHDAMYWYRQDPGQGLRLIYYSQIVNDFQKGDIAEGYSVSREKKESFPLTVTSAQKNPTAFYLCASSMGRASSGNTIYFGEGSWLTVV.

The V gene is TRBV27, the J gene TRBJ1-5; weak D call: TRBD1 (6 bases). V was cut by 3 bases and J by 3 bases, with 9 bases left in between. The CDR3 runs to 14 residues. Germline V lookup: CDR1 MNHEY, CDR2 SMNVEV (reference sequence). CDR3: CASSFNRDNQPQHF. CDR3 in DNA: TGTGCCAGCAGTTTTAACAGGGACAATCAGCCCCAGCATTTT.